This paragraph covers one T cell receptor beta chain sequence. The antigen remains unidentified. The data were obtained in a study of cytomegalovirus exposure and HLA in healthy donors. Turning to the study itself: Earlier, roughly 180 million T cells were analyzed, and 90 million to 140 million unique TCR beta sequences were found among them.

This CDR3 has 15 residues. Trimming stripped 1 base from V and 0 bases from J, with 12 bases between. CDR1 and CDR2 from the germline V gene are SQVTM and ANQGSEA. This PCR relied on a set of 60 Vbeta primers and 13 Jbeta primers. Generated by immunoSEQ multiplex PCR, the TCRdb table keeps only in-frame clones and is missing some. The repertoire table contains tens of thousands of clones. Overall study findings and caveats: By HLA locus, TCR association rates varied in a later analysis, with DRB1 showing the most and HLA-C the fewest. Cytomegalovirus status was reportedly diagnosed by the classifier with high sensitivity and specificity. Presence/absence comparisons presumed near-even sequencing depth among donors.

The J gene is TRBJ1-1, the V gene TRBV29-1; possibly TRBD1 for D (6 bases). The receptor comes from a male donor in good health and CMV-seropositive. The material sequenced was PBMCs. This CDR3 reads CSVEGAGALNTEAFF. CDR3 DNA: TGCAGCGTTGAAGGTGCAGGGGCATTGAACACTGAAGCTTTCTTT.